The sequence of this TCR beta chain was determined in a study of cytotoxic CD8 clonotypes in ibrutinib-treated CLL. TCRdb keeps only in-frame clones here, not all; method: immunoSEQ multiplex PCR. The sample has about 97,000 clones; 75% to 80% are singletons. Losses at the gene ends were 5 bases for V and 2 bases for J; bases not matched to a gene: 11. CDR1 is SGHVS, CDR2 FNYEAQ, per germline. This CDR3 is built from 16 residues. The TCR sequence derives from a human donor with chronic lymphocytic leukemia. Specimen: PBMCs, collected after 24 months of ibrutinib treatment. This chain uses TRBV7-6 with TRBJ2-7; 8 nucleotides line up with TRBD1. This CDR3 is CASSGPLTGDPYEQYF. In nucleotides, the CDR3 is TGTGCCAGCAGCGGACCCCTGACAGGGGATCCCTACGAGCAGTACTTC.